The present entry profiles one TCR beta chain with its context. Its target is unknown. Trimming at V came to 4 bases and at J to 0 bases, leaving 9 bases not matched to a gene. The CDR3 has 16 amino acids. Germline lookup yields CDR1 SGHNT and CDR2 YYREEE (reference sequence). The data belong to a study of PD-1 blockade in classical Hodgkin lymphoma. Overall study context: Patients were administered nivolumab (3 mg/kg intravenously) every 2 weeks.

Specified time point: cycle 4 day 1 (C4D1), after five to seven weeks of nivolumab. Each patient relapsed following autologous stem cell transplantation, and prior brentuximab vedotin exposure differed. Magnetic negative selection was used to purify CD4+ T cells from PBMCs that had been thawed. Study-wide results and caveats: Complete responders possessed baseline diversity comparable to newly diagnosed patients. What caused the repertoire differences, perhaps disease activity or prior therapy, remains undefined.

The table came from immunoSEQ multiplex PCR; TCRdb's copy has only in-frame clones and leaves some out. Of around 30,000 clones detected, roughly 90% appear once; the ten largest clones hold 0.25% to 0.35%. The TCR originated in a human donor with classical Hodgkin lymphoma. This sequence joins TRBV5-4 and TRBJ2-7, with 8 bases matching TRBD1. The sample in question was CD4+ T cells from blood, obtained before the fourth cycle of nivolumab. The CDR3, as DNA: TGTGCCAGCAGCCCGGATCCGGGACAGGTCTCCTACGAGCAGTACTTC. This gives the protein CASSPDPGQVSYEQYF.